A selection of T cell receptor beta chains follows, all from one sample in a study of Ad26.COV2.S vaccination and SARS-CoV-2 variants. Clones were sequenced by immunoSEQ multiplex PCR, and TCRdb holds only the in-frame ones, with some missing. Here the sample spans 430,000 or so clones, about 93% being singletons. The sample consisted of peripheral blood, taken in a trial of Ad26.COV2.S vaccine versus placebo. All receptors come from a person between 18 and 60 years old who received the Ad26.COV2.S COVID-19 vaccine or a placebo. Both conserved end residues are part of each CDR3. The order of the fields is J gene, V gene, CDR3 protein.

j_gene: TRBJ2-7; v_gene: TRBV18; CDR3aa: CASSPDRVVSYEQYF
j_gene: TRBJ2-1; v_gene: TRBV7-9; CDR3aa: CASSSPAGGPDEQFF
j_gene: TRBJ2-7; v_gene: TRBV6-6; CDR3aa: CASSGETYEQYF
j_gene: TRBJ2-7; v_gene: TRBV5-1; CDR3aa: CASSQTASYYEQYF
j_gene: TRBJ2-7; v_gene: TRBV6-5; CDR3aa: CASSYSGQSGYEQYF
j_gene: TRBJ2-5; v_gene: TRBV5-4; CDR3aa: CASSSLMGGETQYF
j_gene: TRBJ1-1; v_gene: TRBV5-1; CDR3aa: CASSLDRGRNEAFF
j_gene: TRBJ2-5; v_gene: TRBV5-6; CDR3aa: CASCDAYQETQYF
j_gene: TRBJ1-2; v_gene: TRBV18; CDR3aa: CASSRRDRPEANYGYTF
j_gene: TRBJ1-4; v_gene: TRBV6-5; CDR3aa: CASSSDRVEKLFF
j_gene: TRBJ2-7; v_gene: TRBV29-1; CDR3aa: CSVASQGEQYF
j_gene: TRBJ1-5; v_gene: TRBV6-2/TRBV6-3; CDR3aa: CASSYSGQGMYQPQHF
j_gene: TRBJ2-7; v_gene: TRBV23-1; CDR3aa: CASARRLAGLREQYF
j_gene: TRBJ2-1; v_gene: TRBV7-2; CDR3aa: CASSSMGNNEQFF
j_gene: TRBJ2-4; v_gene: TRBV6-2/TRBV6-3; CDR3aa: CASSPTPDGLGQYF
j_gene: TRBJ1-1; v_gene: TRBV7-9; CDR3aa: CASSLGQPTPEAFF
j_gene: TRBJ1-2; v_gene: TRBV12-3/TRBV12-4; CDR3aa: CASSPGIPYGYTF
j_gene: TRBJ2-7; v_gene: TRBV28; CDR3aa: CASSSPGVSSYEQYF
j_gene: TRBJ1-4; v_gene: TRBV21-1; CDR3aa: CASTIKGHKILKLFF
j_gene: TRBJ2-1; v_gene: TRBV6-5; CDR3aa: CASRNLDRINEQFF
j_gene: TRBJ2-1; v_gene: TRBV19; CDR3aa: CASSPPGLAGGGYNEQFF
j_gene: TRBJ2-1; v_gene: TRBV27; CDR3aa: CASAPGEVRDNEQFF
j_gene: TRBJ2-7; v_gene: TRBV4-3; CDR3aa: CASSHRDGADEQYF
j_gene: TRBJ2-1; v_gene: TRBV5-6; CDR3aa: CASSWGIPGLAGGVEQFF
j_gene: TRBJ1-4; v_gene: TRBV5-1; CDR3aa: CASSLVGTGSTTNEKLFF
j_gene: TRBJ1-1; v_gene: TRBV4-3; CDR3aa: CASSQDATGVPGNTEAFF
j_gene: TRBJ1-1; v_gene: TRBV18; CDR3aa: CASSPGTGGTEAFF
j_gene: TRBJ2-7; v_gene: TRBV15; CDR3aa: CATSGYRGGYEQYF
j_gene: TRBJ2-6; v_gene: TRBV18; CDR3aa: CASSLAGQGSGANVLTF
j_gene: TRBJ1-1; v_gene: TRBV7-2; CDR3aa: CASSLESRDPMNTEAFF
j_gene: TRBJ2-1; v_gene: TRBV7-9; CDR3aa: CASSSPFRSALEQFF
j_gene: TRBJ2-1; v_gene: TRBV29-1; CDR3aa: CSVVGTSGSILSNEQFF
j_gene: TRBJ2-1; v_gene: TRBV2; CDR3aa: CASSPGTSGSIRDEQFF
j_gene: TRBJ1-4; v_gene: TRBV6-2/TRBV6-3; CDR3aa: CASSYPGKTGETEKLFF
j_gene: TRBJ1-1; v_gene: TRBV7-9; CDR3aa: CASSPQAGNTEAFF
j_gene: TRBJ2-7; v_gene: TRBV29-1; CDR3aa: CSALPGGTGDEQYF
j_gene: TRBJ1-3; v_gene: TRBV7-2; CDR3aa: CASSFDRGGNTIYF
j_gene: TRBJ2-5; v_gene: TRBV7-2; CDR3aa: CASSRGPRDQETQYF
j_gene: TRBJ1-4; v_gene: TRBV27; CDR3aa: CASREGAGEKLFF
j_gene: TRBJ2-2; v_gene: TRBV2; CDR3aa: CASRLAGGQTGELFF
j_gene: TRBJ1-1; v_gene: TRBV7-2; CDR3aa: CASSSPSGLGTEAFF